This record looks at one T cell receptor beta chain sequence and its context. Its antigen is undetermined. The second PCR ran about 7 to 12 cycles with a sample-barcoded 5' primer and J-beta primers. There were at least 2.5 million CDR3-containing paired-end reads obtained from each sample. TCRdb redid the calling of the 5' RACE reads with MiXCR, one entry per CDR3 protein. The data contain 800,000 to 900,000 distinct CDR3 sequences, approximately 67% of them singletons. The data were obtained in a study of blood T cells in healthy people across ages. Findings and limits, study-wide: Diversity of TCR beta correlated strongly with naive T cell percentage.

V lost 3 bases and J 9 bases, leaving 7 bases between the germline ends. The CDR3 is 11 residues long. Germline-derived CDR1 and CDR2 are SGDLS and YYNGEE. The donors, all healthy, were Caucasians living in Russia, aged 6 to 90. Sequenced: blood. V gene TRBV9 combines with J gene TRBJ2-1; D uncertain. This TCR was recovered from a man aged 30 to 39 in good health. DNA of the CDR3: TGTGCCAGCAGCGCTCGAAGTGAGCAGTTCTTC. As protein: CASSARSEQFF.